This T cell receptor beta chain was sequenced in a study of shared clonotypes between healthy human individuals. Overall study results and limits: A reduction in generation probabilities was seen for non-shared clonotypes relative to those shared by all four donors. In general, naive subsets displayed greater estimated richness than memory subsets did.

Naive CD8 isolation took CD45RO-negative cells positively selected for CCR7 and excluded terminally differentiated effector memory CD45RA+ cells. Every contributor of samples was a Caucasian grown-up residing in Nashville, Tennessee. On this clone itself: Its target is not known.

Libraries were prepared by immunoSEQ multiplex PCR; TCRdb keeps only in-frame clonotypes and omits some of them. Of around 2,000,000 clones detected, about 92% appear once; the ten largest clones hold approximately 1.7%. Germline-derived CDR1 and CDR2 are SGHAT and FQNNGV. The V and J ends lost 1 base and 4 bases respectively, with 14 bases between them. This CDR3 is 15 amino acids long. This sequence was found in a man between 18 and 35 years old in good health. Some clones in this sample may be carry-over from other donors' samples. The source material was naive CD8+ T cells from PBMCs. The rearrangement joins TRBV11-2 to TRBJ2-7, with D possibly matching TRBD2 (6 bases). The CDR3 reads CASSLVPGATYEQYF. The CDR3 DNA reads TGTGCCAGCAGCTTAGTGCCGGGAGCTACTTACGAGCAGTACTTC.